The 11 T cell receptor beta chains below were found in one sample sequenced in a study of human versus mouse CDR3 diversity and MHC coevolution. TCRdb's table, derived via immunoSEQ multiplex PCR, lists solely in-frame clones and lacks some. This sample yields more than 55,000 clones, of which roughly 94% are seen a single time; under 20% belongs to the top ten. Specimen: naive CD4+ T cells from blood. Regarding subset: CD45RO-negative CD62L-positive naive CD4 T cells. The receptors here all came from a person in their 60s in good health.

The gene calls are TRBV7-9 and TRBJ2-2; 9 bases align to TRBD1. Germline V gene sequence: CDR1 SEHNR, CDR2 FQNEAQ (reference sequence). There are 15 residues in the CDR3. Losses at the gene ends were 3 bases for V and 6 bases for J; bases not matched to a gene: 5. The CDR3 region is CASSLGTGYPGELFF. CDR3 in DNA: TGTGCCAGCAGCTTGGGGACAGGGTACCCCGGGGAGCTGTTTTTT. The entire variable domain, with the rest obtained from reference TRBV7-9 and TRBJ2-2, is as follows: DTGVSQNPRHKITKRGQNVTFRCDPISEHNRLYWYRQTLGQGPEFLTYFQNEAQLEKSRLLSDRFSAERPKGSFSTLEIQRTEQGDSAMYLCASSLGTGYPGELFFGEGSRLTVL.

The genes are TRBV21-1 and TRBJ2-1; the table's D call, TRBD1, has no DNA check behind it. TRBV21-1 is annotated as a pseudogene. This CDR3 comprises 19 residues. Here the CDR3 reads CASSKGQGLRRDLAGEQFF. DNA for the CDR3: TGTGCCAGCAGCAAGGGACAGGGCCTCCGGCGGGACCTGGCTGGTGAGCAGTTCTTC.

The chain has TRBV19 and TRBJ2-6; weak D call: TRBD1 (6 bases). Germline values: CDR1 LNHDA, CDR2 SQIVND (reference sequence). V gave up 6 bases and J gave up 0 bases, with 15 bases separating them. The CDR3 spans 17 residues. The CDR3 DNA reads TGTGCCAGTAGCACGACAGGCGGAAGCTCTGGGGCCAACGTCCTGACTTTC. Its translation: CASSTTGGSSGANVLTF.

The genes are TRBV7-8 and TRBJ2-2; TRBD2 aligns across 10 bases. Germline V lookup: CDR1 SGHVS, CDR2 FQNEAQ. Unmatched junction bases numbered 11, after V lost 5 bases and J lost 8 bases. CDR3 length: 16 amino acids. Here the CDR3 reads CASSQGASGRPGELFF. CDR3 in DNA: TGTGCCAGCAGCCAAGGGGCTAGCGGGAGACCAGGGGAGCTGTTTTTT.

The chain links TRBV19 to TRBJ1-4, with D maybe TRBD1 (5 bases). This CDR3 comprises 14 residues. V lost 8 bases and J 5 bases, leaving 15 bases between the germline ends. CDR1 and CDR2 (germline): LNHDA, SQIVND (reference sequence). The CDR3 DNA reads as TGTGCCAGTTCCCAGGGTAGGAGCAATGAAAAACTGTTTTTT. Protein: CASSQGRSNEKLFF. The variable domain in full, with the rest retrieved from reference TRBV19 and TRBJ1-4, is DGGITQSPKYLFRKEGQNVTLSCEQNLNHDAMYWYRQDPGQGLRLIYYSQIVNDFQKGDIAEGYSVSREKKESFPLTVTSAQKNPTAFYLCASSQGRSNEKLFFGSGTQLSVL.

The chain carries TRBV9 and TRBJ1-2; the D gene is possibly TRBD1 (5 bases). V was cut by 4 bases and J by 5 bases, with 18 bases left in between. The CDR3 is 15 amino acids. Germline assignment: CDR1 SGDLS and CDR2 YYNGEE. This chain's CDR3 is CASSLDGRGGYGYTF. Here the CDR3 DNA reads TGTGCCAGCAGCTTAGATGGGCGGGGGGGATATGGCTACACCTTC.

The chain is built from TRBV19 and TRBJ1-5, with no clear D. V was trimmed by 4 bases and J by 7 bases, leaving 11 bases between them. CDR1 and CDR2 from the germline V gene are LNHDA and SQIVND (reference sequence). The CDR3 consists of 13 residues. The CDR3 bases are TGTGCCAGTAGTACTCACCTAGAGCAGCCCCAGCATTTT. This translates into CASSTHLEQPQHF.

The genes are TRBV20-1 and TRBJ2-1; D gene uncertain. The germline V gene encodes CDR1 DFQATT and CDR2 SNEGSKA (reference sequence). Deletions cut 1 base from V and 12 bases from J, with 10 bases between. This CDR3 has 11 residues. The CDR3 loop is CSARGVQMQFF. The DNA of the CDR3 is TGCAGTGCTAGAGGGGTACAGATGCAGTTCTTC.

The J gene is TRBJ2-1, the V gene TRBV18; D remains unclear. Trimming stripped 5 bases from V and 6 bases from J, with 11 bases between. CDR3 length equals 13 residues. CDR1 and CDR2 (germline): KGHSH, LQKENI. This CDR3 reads CASSGGSPNEQFF. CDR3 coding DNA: TGTGCCAGCTCAGGCGGCTCCCCCAATGAGCAGTTCTTC.

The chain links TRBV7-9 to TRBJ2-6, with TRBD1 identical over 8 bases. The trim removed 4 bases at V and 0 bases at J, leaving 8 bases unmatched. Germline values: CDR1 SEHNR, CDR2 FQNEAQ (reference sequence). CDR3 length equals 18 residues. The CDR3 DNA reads TGTGCCAGCAGCTCCCCGACAGGGGAACACTCTGGGGCCAACGTCCTGACTTTC. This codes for CASSSPTGEHSGANVLTF.

The CDR3 sequence is CASSHSGRATTDTQYF. CDR3 in DNA: TGTGCCAGCAGTCATAGCGGGAGGGCCACGACAGATACGCAGTATTTT. The J gene is TRBJ2-3, the V gene TRBV5-4, with TRBD2 identical over 11 bases. Germline assignment: CDR1 SGHNT and CDR2 YYREEE (reference sequence). After removal of 5 bases from V and 3 bases from J, the junction contained 8 bases not matched to a gene. This CDR3 has 16 amino acids.